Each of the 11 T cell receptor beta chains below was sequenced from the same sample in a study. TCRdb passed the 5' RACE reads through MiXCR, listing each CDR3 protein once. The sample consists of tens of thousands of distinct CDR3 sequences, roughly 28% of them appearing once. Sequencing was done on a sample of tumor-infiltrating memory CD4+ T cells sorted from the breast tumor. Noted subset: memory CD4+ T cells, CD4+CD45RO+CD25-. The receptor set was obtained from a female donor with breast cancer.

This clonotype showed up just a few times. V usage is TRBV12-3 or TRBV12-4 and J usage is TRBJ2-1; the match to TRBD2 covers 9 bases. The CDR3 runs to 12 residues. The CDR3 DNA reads TGTGGAAGCGGGAGGAGATACAATGAGCAGTTCTTC. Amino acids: CGSGRRYNEQFF.

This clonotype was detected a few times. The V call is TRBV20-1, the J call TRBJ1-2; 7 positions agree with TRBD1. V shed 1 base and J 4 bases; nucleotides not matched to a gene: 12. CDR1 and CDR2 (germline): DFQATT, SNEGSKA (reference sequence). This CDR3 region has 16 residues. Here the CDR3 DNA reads TGCAGTGCTAGAGGAGGGACAGTTGAGGTTAGCTATGGCTACACCTTC. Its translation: CSARGGTVEVSYGYTF.

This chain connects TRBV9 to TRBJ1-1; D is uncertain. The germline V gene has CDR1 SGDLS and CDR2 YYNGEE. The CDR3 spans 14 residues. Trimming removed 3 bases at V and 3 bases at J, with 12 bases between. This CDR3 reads CASSADGLYTEAFF. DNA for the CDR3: TGTGCCAGCAGCGCGGACGGGCTTTACACTGAAGCTTTCTTT.

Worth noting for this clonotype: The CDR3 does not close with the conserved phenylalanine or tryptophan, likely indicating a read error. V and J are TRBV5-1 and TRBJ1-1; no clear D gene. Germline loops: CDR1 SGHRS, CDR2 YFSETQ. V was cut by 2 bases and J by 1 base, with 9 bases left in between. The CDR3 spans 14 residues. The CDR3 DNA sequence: TGCGCCAGCAGCTTCCCGGGTCAGAACACTGAAGCTTTCTCT. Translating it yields CASSFPGQNTEAFS.

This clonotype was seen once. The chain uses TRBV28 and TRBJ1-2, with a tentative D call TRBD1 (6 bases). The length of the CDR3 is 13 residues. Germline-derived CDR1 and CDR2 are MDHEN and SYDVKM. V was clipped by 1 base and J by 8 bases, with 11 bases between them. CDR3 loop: CASSLSGAQGYTF. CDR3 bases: TGTGCCAGCAGTTTATCGGGGGCGCAAGGCTACACCTTC.

DNA for the CDR3: TGCGCCAGCAGCCAAGATGGGGCCCCGGGAGGGACTTCACCCCTCCACTTT. Amino acids: CASSQDGAPGGTSPLHF. This chain uses TRBV4-3 with TRBJ1-6, with D possibly TRBD1 on 5 matching bases. The CDR3 is 17 amino acids. The V gene lost 0 bases and the J gene lost 9 bases, with 18 bases spanning the gap. Germline CDR1 reads LGHNA; CDR2 reads YSLEER.

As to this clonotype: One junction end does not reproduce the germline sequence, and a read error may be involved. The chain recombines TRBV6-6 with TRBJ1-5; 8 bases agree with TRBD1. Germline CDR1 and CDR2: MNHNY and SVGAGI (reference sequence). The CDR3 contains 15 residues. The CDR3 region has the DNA TGCGCCATCGCCCCCGGGACAGGTAGCAATCAGCCCCAGCATTTT. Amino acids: CAIAPGTGSNQPQHF.

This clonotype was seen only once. The CDR3 sequence: CASSKWDTLAKNIQYF. Here the CDR3 DNA reads TGTGCCAGCAGCAAATGGGACACCCTAGCCAAAAACATTCAGTACTTC. V usage is TRBV9 and J usage is TRBJ2-4, with D maybe TRBD1 (6 bases). Between the trimmed V and J ends, which lost 4 bases and 0 bases, there was a span of 14 bases. There are 16 residues in the CDR3. Germline V gives CDR1 SGDLS, CDR2 YYNGEE.

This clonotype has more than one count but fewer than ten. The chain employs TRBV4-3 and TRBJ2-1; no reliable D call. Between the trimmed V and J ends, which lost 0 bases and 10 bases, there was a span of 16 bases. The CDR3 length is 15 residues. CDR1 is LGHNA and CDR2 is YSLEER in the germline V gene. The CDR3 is CASSQEHPPLGEQFF. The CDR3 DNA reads TGCGCCAGCAGCCAAGAGCACCCCCCTCTGGGGGAGCAGTTCTTC.

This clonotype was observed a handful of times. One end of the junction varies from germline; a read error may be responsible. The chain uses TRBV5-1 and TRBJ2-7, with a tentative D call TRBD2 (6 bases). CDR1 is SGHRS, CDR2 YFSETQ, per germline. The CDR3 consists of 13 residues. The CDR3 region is CASSSPGVGEQYF. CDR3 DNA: TGTGCCAGCAGCTCGCCGGGGGTCGGGGAGCAGTACTTC.

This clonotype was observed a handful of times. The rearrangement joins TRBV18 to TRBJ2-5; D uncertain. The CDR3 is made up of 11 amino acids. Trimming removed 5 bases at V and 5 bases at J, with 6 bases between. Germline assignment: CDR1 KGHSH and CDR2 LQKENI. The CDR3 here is CASSYRETQYF. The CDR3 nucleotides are TGTGCCAGCTCATACCGGGAGACCCAGTACTTC. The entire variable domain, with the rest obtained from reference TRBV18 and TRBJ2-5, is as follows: NAGVMQNPRHLVRRRGQEARLRCSPMKGHSHVYWYRQLPEEGLKFMVYLQKENIIDESGMPKERFSAEFPKEGPSILRIQQVVRGDSAAYFCASSYRETQYFGPGTRLLVL.